Included here is one T cell receptor beta chain sequence, with context. The CDR3 contains 14 residues. CDR1 and CDR2 (germline): MNHEY, SVGAGI. Deletions cut 2 bases from V and 2 bases from J, with 10 bases between. The entry originates in a study of blood T cell repertoires in COVID-19. Assignment of participants to cohorts was predicated upon participant-reported clinical history. Some clones are missing from TCRdb's copy, which holds only in-frame ones; the method was immunoSEQ multiplex PCR. The table shows about 130,000 clones, with approximately 83% occurring only once. This TCR came from a man aged 50 to 59 who had recovered from COVID-19. Sequenced sample: PBMCs or T cells enriched from blood (not recorded which). The chain links TRBV6-5 to TRBJ2-7; D is unclear. CDR3 nucleotide sequence: TGTGCCAGCAGTTACGTGTTGGAGCCCTACGAGCAGTACTTC. It yields the protein CASSYVLEPYEQYF.